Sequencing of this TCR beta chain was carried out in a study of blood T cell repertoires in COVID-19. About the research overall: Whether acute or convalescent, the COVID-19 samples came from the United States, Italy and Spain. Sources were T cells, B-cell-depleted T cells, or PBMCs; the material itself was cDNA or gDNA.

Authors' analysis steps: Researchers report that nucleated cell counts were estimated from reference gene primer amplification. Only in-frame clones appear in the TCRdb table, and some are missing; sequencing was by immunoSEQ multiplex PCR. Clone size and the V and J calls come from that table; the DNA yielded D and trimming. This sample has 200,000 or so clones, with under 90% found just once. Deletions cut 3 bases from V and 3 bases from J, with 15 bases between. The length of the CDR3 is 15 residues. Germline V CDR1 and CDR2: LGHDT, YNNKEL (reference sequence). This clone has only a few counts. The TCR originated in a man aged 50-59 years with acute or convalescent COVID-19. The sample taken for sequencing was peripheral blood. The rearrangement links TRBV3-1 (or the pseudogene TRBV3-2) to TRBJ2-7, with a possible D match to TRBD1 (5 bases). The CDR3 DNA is TGTGCCAGCAGCCAGTCCAGGGCATCCGTCTACGAGCAGTACTTC. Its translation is CASSQSRASVYEQYF.